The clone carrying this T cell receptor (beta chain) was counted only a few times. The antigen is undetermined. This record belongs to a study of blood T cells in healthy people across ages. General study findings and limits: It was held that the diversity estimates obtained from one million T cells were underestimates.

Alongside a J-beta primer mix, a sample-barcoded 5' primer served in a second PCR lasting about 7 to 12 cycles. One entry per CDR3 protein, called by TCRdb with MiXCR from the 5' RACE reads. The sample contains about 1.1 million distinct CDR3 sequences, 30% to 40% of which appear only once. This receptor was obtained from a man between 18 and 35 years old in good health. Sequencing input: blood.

The CDR3 DNA reads TGTGCCAGCAGCGGACGGACAGCGAACACTGAAGCTTTCTTT. Residues: CASSGRTANTEAFF. This sequence joins TRBV9 and TRBJ1-1, with D possibly TRBD1 on 6 matching bases. Trimming stripped 3 bases from V and 1 base from J, with 10 bases between. The CDR3 is 14 residues long. Germline assignment: CDR1 SGDLS and CDR2 YYNGEE.